The present T cell receptor beta chain was sequenced within a study of blood T cell repertoires in COVID-19. Study-wide context: Sites in the United States, Italy and Spain provided acute and convalescent COVID-19 samples. T cells, B-cell-depleted T cells, or PBMCs supplied cDNA or gDNA.

Per the germline V gene, CDR1 is GTSNPN and CDR2 is SVGIG (reference sequence). V lost 5 bases and J lost 5; bases outside the gene matches: 7. The CDR3 extends over 14 amino acids. Original processing methods: Amplification of reference gene primers was used by the study to estimate nucleated cell counts. Clones were read by immunoSEQ multiplex PCR, and TCRdb kept only the in-frame ones, dropping some. V and J calls plus clone size are reproduced from that table; the DNA served to infer D and trimming. The repertoire has 130,000 to 150,000 clones, roughly four fifths of them found once; the top ten carry almost 6.5%.

The chain couples TRBV30 to TRBJ2-5; 11 bases are shared with TRBD2. The receptor was derived from a human donor in a cohort sampled during active COVID-19. The sequenced sample was peripheral blood. CDR3 nucleotides: TGTGCCTGGGCTAGACTAGCGGGGCAGGAGACCCAGTACTTC. This codes for CAWARLAGQETQYF. Together with reference TRBV30 and TRBJ2-5, the CDR3 gives the full variable domain: SQTIHQWPATLVQPVGSPLSLECTVEGTSNPNLYWYRQAAGRGLQLLFYSVGIGQISSEVPQNLSASRPQDRQFILSSKKLLLSDSGFYLCAWARLAGQETQYFGPGTRLLVL.